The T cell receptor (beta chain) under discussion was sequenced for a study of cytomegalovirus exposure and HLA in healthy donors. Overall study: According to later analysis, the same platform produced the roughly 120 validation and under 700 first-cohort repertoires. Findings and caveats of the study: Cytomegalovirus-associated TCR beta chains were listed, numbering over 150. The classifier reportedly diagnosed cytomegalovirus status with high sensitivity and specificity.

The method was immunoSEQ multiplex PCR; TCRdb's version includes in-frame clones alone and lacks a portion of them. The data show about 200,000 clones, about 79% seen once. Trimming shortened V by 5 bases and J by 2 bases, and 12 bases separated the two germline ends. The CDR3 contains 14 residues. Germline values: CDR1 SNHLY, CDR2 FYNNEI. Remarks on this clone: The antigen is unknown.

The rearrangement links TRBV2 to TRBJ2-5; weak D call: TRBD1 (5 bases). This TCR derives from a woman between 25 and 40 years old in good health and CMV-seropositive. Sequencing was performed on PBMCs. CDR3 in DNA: TGTGCCAGCAGTCTTATGACAGTTCAAGAGACCCAGTACTTC. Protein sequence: CASSLMTVQETQYF.